The T cell receptor beta chain described here comes from a study of T-cell memory formation after mild COVID-19. With constant-segment primers, 5'RACE yielded cDNA libraries of TCR alpha and TCR beta that carried sample barcodes and UMIs. Via MiXCR, TCRdb re-called the 5' RACE reads, giving one row per CDR3 protein. Among about half a million distinct CDR3 sequences, about 20% were seen once, and the ten largest hold around an eighth. Sequencing was performed on PBMCs or a T cell subset sorted from them (not recorded which). The receptor comes from an adult woman who had mild COVID-19 (a few samples of this study predate the infection). Cell type and time point are not known.

The CDR3 coding sequence is TGTGCCAGCAGCTTGGTCCCTAGCGGGACCGCCGGTTCCTACGAGCAGTACTTC. It encodes CASSLVPSGTAGSYEQYF. The chain recombines TRBV5-5 with TRBJ2-7, with 9 bases that match TRBD2. CDR1 is SGHKS, CDR2 YYEKEE, per germline (reference sequence). CDR3 length: 18 residues. The trim removed 0 bases at V and 1 base at J, leaving 11 bases unmatched.